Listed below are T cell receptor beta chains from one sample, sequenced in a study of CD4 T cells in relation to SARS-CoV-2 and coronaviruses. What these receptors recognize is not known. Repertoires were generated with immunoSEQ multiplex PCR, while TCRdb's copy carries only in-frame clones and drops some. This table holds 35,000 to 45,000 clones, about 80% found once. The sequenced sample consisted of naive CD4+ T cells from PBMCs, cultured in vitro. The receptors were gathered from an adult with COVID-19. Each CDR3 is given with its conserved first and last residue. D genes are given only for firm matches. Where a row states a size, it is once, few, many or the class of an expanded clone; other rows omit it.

TGCGCCAGCAGCTTTCGAGCCGGGGCCAACGTCCTGACTTTC CASSFRAGANVLTF TRBJ2-6 TRBV5-1 NA NA
TGTGCCAGCAGTTCATTCGGACAGCCATACCAAGAGACCCAGTACTTC CASSSFGQPYQETQYF TRBJ2-5 TRBV27 NA NA
TGTGCCAGCAGCCCCAGTCGTGGAGCGGGGAATTACAATGAGCAGTTCTTC CASSPSRGAGNYNEQFF TRBJ2-1 TRBV2 NA TRBD2
TGTGCCACCAGTGATTCACGGTCAACTCATACGCAGTATTTT CATSDSRSTHTQYF TRBJ2-3 TRBV24-1 NA NA
TGTGCCAGCTCATCGTCGGTAGCGCCCGGGGGAGAGACCCAGTACTTC CASSSSVAPGGETQYF TRBJ2-5 TRBV18 NA NA
TGTGCCAGCATGTGGGAGGAGCAACAAGAGACCCAGTACTTC CASMWEEQQETQYF TRBJ2-5 TRBV2 NA NA
TGTGCCAGCAGAGACAGGGGCCTCTCTGGGGCCAACGTCCTGACTTTC CASRDRGLSGANVLTF TRBJ2-6 TRBV7-8 NA TRBD1
TGTGCCAGTAGTCTAAGAGCGGGAGCGGGGTCCTACAATGAGCAGTTCTTC CASSLRAGAGSYNEQFF TRBJ2-1 TRBV19 few TRBD2
TGTGCCAGCAGTTACGGGCTAGCGACGTTAAAAGAGACCCAGTACTTC CASSYGLATLKETQYF TRBJ2-5 TRBV6-2/TRBV6-3 NA NA
TGTGCCAGCACTTCACTGACGGCATCTAATGAAAAACTGTTTTTT CASTSLTASNEKLFF TRBJ1-4 TRBV27 NA NA
TGTGCCAGCAGCTCAGGGGTACGCTTCCAAACAGATACGCAGTATTTT CASSSGVRFQTDTQYF TRBJ2-3 TRBV5-5 NA NA
TGTGCCAGCAGCACCCTCTTGGGAGGGGGCTACGAGCAGTACTTC CASSTLLGGGYEQYF TRBJ2-7 TRBV21-1 NA NA
TGCGCCAGCAGCTTGGATAGCGGGCACTCCTACGAGCAGTACTTC CASSLDSGHSYEQYF TRBJ2-7 TRBV5-1 few TRBD2